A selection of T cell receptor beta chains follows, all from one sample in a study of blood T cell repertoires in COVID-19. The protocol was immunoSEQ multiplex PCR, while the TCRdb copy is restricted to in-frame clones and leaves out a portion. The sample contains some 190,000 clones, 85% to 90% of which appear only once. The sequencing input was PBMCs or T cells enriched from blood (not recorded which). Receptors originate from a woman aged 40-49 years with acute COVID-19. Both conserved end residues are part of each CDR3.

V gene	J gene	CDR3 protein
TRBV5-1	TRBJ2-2	CASSLNQGTGELFF
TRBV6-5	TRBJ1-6	CASSYKRTGSNSPLHF
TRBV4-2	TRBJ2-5	CASSIRAGEAETQYF
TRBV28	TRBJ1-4	CASRPGDATNEKLFF
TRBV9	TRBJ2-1	CASSVGGLYNEQFF
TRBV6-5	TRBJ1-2	CASREGFNYGYTF
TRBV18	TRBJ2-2	CASSPRSGYIIDTGELFF
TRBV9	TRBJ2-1	CASSPGAGTYNEQFF
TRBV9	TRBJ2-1	CASSASGPSYNEQFF
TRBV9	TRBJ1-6	CASSQGQGENSPLHF
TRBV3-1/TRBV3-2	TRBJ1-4	CASSPRAENEKLFF
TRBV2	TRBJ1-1	CASRTDSPSEAFF
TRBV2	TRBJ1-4	CASSEWQGGEKLFF
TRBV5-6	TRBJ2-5	CASRVSPDTETQYF
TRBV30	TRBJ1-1	CAWSVRSWRDEAFF
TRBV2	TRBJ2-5	CASSDRQQETQYF